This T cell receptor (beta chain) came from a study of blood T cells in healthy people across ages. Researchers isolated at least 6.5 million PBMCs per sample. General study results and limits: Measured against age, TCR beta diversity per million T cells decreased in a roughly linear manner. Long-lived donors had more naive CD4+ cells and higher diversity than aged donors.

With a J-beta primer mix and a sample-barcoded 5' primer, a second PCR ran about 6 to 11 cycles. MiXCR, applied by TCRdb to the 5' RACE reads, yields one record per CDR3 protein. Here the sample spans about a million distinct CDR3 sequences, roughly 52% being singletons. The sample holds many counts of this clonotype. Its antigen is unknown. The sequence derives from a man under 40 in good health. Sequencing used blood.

Here the CDR3 reads CASRTQVYEQYF. CDR3 bases: TGTGCCAGCAGGACCCAGGTTTACGAGCAGTACTTC. This chain joins TRBV6-5 and TRBJ2-7; D gene unclear. Germline CDR1 MNHEY, CDR2 SVGAGI. The CDR3 runs to 12 residues. Trimming removed 6 bases at V and 4 bases at J, with 10 bases between.